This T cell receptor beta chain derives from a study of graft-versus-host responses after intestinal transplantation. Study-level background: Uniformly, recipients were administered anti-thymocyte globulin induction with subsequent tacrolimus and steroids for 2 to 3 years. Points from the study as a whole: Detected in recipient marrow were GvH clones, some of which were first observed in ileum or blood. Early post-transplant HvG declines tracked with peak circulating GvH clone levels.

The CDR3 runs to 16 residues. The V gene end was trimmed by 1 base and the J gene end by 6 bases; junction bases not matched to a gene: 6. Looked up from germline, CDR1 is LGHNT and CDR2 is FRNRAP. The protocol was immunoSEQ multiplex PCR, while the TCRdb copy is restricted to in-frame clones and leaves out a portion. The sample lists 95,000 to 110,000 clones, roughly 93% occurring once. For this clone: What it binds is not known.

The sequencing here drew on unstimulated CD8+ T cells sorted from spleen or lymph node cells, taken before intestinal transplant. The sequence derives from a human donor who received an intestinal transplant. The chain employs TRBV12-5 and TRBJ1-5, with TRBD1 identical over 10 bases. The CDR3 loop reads CASGLAPGQGFQPQHF. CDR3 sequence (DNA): TGTGCTAGTGGTTTGGCACCGGGACAGGGGTTTCAGCCCCAGCATTTT. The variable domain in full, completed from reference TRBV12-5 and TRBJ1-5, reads DARVTQTPRHKVTEMGQEVTMRCQPILGHNTVFWYRQTMMQGLELLAYFRNRAPLDDSGMPKDRFSAEMPDATLATLKIQPSEPRDSAVYFCASGLAPGQGFQPQHFGDGTRLSIL.